This TCR beta chain was sequenced for a study of cytomegalovirus exposure and HLA in healthy donors. As to this clone: The target antigen is unknown.

It was with 60 Vbeta and 13 Jbeta primers that the PCR ran. Profiled with immunoSEQ multiplex PCR; TCRdb holds only in-frame clones, not every one. In the table there are some 65,000 clones, about 65% of which are singletons. Study-wide findings and caveats: TCR beta V segments were, for the most part, productive about 90% or about 30% of the time in an earlier analysis.

Trimming pared 3 bases from V and 2 bases from J, leaving 4 bases between. This CDR3 region has 12 residues. Germline V CDR1 and CDR2: SGHTA, FQGNSA. This sequence joins TRBV7-2 and TRBJ1-2; D gene unclear. The source of this sequence is a man aged 50 or older in good health and CMV-seropositive. The specimen sequenced was PBMCs. CDR3 bases: TGTGCCAGCAGCTTTAGAAACTATGGCTACACCTTC. It translates to CASSFRNYGYTF. The complete variable domain, with remaining parts taken from reference TRBV7-2 and TRBJ1-2, reads GAGVSQSPSNKVTEKGKDVELRCDPISGHTALYWYRQSLGQGLEFLIYFQGNSAPDKSGLPSDRFSAERTGGSVSTLTIQRTQQEDSAVYLCASSFRNYGYTFGSGTRLTVV.